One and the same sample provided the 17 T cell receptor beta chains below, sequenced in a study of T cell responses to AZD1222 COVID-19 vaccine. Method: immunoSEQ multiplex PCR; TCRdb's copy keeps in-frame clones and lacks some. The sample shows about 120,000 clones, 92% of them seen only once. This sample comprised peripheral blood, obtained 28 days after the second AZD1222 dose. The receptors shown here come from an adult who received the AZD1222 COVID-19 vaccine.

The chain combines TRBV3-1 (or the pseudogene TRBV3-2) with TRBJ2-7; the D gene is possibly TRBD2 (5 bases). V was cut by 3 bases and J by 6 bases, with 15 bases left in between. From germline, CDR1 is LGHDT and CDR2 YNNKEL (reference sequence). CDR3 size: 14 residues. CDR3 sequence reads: CASSQGGSSLEQYF. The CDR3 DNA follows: TGTGCCAGCAGCCAGGGCGGGTCCTCCCTCGAGCAGTACTTC.

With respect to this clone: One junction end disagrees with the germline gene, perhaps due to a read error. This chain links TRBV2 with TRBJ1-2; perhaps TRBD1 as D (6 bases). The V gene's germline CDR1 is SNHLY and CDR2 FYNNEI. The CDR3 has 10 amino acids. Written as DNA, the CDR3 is TGTGCCAGCAGGGTCAGGGGTGCCAGCTTC. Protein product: CASRVRGASF. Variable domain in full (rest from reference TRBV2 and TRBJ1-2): EPEVTQTPSHQVTQMGQEVILRCVPISNHLYFYWYRQILGQKVEFLVSFYNNEISEKSEIFDDQFSVERPDGSNFTLKIRSTKLEDSAMYFCASRVRGASFGSGTRLTVV.

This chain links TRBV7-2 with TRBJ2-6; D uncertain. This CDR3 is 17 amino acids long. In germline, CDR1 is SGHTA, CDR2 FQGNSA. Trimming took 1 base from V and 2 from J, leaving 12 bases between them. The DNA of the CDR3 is TGTGCCAGCAGCTTAGAGAAATTGGTCGCTGGGGCCAACGTCCTGACTTTC. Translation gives CASSLEKLVAGANVLTF.

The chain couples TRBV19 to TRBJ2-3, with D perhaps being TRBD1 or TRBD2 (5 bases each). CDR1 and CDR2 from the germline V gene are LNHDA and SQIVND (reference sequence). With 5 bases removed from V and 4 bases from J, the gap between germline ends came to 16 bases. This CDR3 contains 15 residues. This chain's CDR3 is CASSPGPGNADTQYF. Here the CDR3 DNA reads TGTGCCAGTAGTCCGGGACCCGGGAATGCAGATACGCAGTATTTT.

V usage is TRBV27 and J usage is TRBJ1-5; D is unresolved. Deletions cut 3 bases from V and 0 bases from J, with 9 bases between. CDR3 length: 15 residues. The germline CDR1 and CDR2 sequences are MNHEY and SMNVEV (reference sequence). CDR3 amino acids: CASSLSGYSNQPQHF. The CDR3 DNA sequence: TGTGCCAGCAGTTTGTCGGGATATAGCAATCAGCCCCAGCATTTT.

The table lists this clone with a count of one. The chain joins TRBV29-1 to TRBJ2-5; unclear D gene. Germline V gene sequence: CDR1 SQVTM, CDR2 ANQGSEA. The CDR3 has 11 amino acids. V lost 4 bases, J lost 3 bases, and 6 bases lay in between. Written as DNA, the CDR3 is TGCAGCGTTGGTGGAGAAGAGACCCAGTACTTC. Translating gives CSVGGEETQYF. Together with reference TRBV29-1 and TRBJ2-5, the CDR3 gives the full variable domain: SAVISQKPSRDICQRGTSLTIQCQVDSQVTMMFWYRQQPGQSLTLIATANQGSEATYESGFVIDKFPISRPNLTFSTLTVSNMSPEDSSIYLCSVGGEETQYFGPGTRLLVL.

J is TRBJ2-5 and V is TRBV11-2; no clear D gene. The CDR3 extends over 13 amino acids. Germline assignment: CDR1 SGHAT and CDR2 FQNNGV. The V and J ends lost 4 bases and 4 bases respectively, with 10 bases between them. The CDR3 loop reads CASSSFTRETQYF. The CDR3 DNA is TGTGCCAGCAGCTCTTTTACCAGAGAGACCCAGTACTTC.

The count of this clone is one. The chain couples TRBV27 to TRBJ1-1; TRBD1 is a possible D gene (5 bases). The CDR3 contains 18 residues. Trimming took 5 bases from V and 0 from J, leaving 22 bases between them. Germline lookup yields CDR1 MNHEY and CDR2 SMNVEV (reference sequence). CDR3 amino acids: CASSKIPGAYWMNTEAFF. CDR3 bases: TGTGCCAGCAGTAAAATCCCCGGGGCCTACTGGATGAACACTGAAGCTTTCTTT.

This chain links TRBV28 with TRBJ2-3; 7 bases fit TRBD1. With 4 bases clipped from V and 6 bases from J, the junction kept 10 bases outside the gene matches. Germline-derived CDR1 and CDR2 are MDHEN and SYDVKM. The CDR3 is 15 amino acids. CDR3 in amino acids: CASSSRTGPSDTQYF. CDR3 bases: TGTGCCAGCAGTTCTCGGACAGGACCTTCGGATACGCAGTATTTT.

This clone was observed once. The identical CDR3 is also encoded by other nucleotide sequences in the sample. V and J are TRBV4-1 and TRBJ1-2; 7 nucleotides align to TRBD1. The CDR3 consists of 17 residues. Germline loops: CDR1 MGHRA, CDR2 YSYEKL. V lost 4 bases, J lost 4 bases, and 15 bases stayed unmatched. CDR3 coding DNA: TGCGCCAGCAGCCTGCCTCAAGGGGGCAGGCGGAGCTATGGCTACACCTTC. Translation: CASSLPQGGRRSYGYTF.

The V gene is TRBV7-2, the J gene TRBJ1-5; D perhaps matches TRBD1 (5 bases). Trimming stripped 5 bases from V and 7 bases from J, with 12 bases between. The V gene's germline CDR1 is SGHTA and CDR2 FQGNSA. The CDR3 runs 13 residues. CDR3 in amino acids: CASSVQGLQPQHF. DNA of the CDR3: TGTGCCAGCAGCGTCCAGGGTTTGCAGCCCCAGCATTTT.

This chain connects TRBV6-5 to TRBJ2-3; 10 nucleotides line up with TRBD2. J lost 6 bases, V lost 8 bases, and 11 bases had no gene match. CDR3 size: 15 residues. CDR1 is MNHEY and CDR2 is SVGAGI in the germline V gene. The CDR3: CASRGLAASVDTQYF. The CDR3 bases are TGTGCCAGCCGAGGACTAGCGGCCTCCGTCGATACGCAGTATTTT.

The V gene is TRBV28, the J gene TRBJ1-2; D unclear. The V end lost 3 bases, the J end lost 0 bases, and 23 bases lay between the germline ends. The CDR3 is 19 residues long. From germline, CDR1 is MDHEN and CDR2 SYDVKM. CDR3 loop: CASSLYIAGTNLANYGYTF. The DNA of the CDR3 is TGTGCCAGCAGTTTGTACATCGCGGGAACGAATCTAGCTAACTATGGCTACACCTTC.

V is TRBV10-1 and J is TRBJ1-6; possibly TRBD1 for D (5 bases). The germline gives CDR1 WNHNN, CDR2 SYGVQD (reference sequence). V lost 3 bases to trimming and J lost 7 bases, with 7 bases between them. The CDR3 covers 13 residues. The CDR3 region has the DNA TGCGCCAGCAGTGATGGGGGGAATTCACCCCTCCACTTT. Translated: CASSDGGNSPLHF.

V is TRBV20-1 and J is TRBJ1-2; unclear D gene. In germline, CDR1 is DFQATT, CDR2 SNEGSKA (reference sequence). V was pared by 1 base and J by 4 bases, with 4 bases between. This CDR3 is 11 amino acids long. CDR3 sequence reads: CSARGGYGYTF. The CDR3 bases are TGCAGTGCTAGAGGTGGCTATGGCTACACCTTC.

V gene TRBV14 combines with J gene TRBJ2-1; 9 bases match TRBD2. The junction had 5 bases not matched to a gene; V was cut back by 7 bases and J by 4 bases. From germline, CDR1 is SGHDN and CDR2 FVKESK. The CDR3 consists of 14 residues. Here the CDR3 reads CASTRLAEYNEQFF. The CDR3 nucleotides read TGTGCCAGCACCCGACTAGCGGAGTACAATGAGCAGTTCTTC.

The chain's CDR3 is CASSAPRGGQGSTEAFF. In nucleotides, the CDR3 is TGTGCCAGTAGTGCCCCAAGGGGGGGACAGGGCTCCACTGAAGCTTTCTTT. The V gene is TRBV19, the J gene TRBJ1-1; 9 positions match TRBD1. V gave up 5 bases and J gave up 4 bases; unmatched junction bases: 14. This CDR3 is built from 17 residues. The germline gives CDR1 LNHDA, CDR2 SQIVND (reference sequence).